The 9 T cell receptor beta chains presented below share a single source sample, sequenced in a study of siplizumab effects on memory and regulatory T cells (dated by TCRdb to 2018 to 2020). Libraries were made using the immunoSEQ multiplex PCR assay. TCRdb mirrors the immuneACCESS table, restricted to in-frame sequences. Some clones are absent from its copies; in checked studies, under half trace to an unresolved V gene, and the reason for the others is unknown. In all, the sample holds 90,000 to 110,000 clones, and around 92% of those were seen once. 0.65% to 0.9% of the sample belongs to the ten largest clones. What was sequenced was Tregs sorted from blood. Receptors originate from a human donor in good health.

V is TRBV4-2 and J is TRBJ2-5, with D possibly matching TRBD1 (5 bases). The V gene lost 3 bases and the J gene lost 7 bases, with 18 bases spanning the gap. CDR1 and CDR2 (germline): LGHNA, YNFKEQ. The CDR3 sequence is 15 residues long. In nucleotides, the CDR3 is TGTGCCAGCAGCCAGGAGCTTACAGGCGTAGGGACCCAGTACTTC. Translating gives CASSQELTGVGTQYF.

This chain connects TRBV18 to TRBJ1-1, with 8 bases matching TRBD1. This CDR3 has 16 amino acids. Germline trimming cut 3 bases from V and 4 bases from J; bases unmatched to any gene: 10. Per germline, CDR1 KGHSH and CDR2 LQKENI. CDR3 sequence: CASSPQTGDGGTEAFF. CDR3 DNA: TGTGCCAGCTCACCCCAGACAGGGGACGGAGGCACTGAAGCTTTCTTT.

The chain combines TRBV7-9 with TRBJ1-1; unclear D gene. The V gene lost 5 bases and the J gene lost 9 bases, with 10 bases spanning the gap. Germline V gene data show CDR1 as SEHNR and CDR2 as FQNEAQ (reference sequence). The CDR3 is 11 residues long. The CDR3 reads CASSLRGKAFF. CDR3 in DNA: TGTGCCAGCAGCCTCCGAGGGAAAGCTTTCTTT.

The V and J genes are TRBV9 and TRBJ2-1; unclear D gene. V lost 3 bases to trimming and J lost 7 bases, with 8 bases between them. The V gene's germline CDR1 is SGDLS and CDR2 YYNGEE. This CDR3 has 12 amino acids. The CDR3 here is CASSAGGNEQFF. DNA for the CDR3: TGTGCCAGCAGCGCGGGTGGTAATGAGCAGTTCTTC.

The J gene is TRBJ2-1, the V gene TRBV18; D gene ambiguous. This CDR3 has 15 residues. Per the germline V gene, CDR1 is KGHSH and CDR2 is LQKENI. Trimming took off 1 base at V and 0 bases at J, with 7 bases between the two ends. CDR3 coding DNA: TGTGCCAGCTCACCACGGATAAGCTCCTACAATGAGCAGTTCTTC. This translates into CASSPRISSYNEQFF.

This sequence joins TRBV11-2 and TRBJ2-5; tentative D call: TRBD2 (7 bases). Germline assignment: CDR1 SGHAT and CDR2 FQNNGV. This CDR3 has 16 amino acids. V lost 1 base and J 1 base, leaving 13 bases between the germline ends. The CDR3 DNA reads as TGTGCCAGCAGCTTAGGCCCAGGGGAGGGCCAAGAGACCCAGTACTTC. This sequence encodes CASSLGPGEGQETQYF. Complete variable domain (other parts from reference TRBV11-2 and TRBJ2-5): EAGVAQSPRYKIIEKRQSVAFWCNPISGHATLYWYQQILGQGPKLLIQFQNNGVVDDSQLPKDRFSAERLKGVDSTLKIQPAKLEDSAVYLCASSLGPGEGQETQYFGPGTRLLVL.

The V and J genes are TRBV27 and TRBJ2-1; D is possibly TRBD2 (5 bases). The germline V gene encodes CDR1 MNHEY and CDR2 SMNVEV (reference sequence). V was shortened by 3 bases and J by 9 bases, with 12 bases between the two germline ends. This CDR3 comprises 13 residues. The DNA of the CDR3 is TGTGCCAGCAGTTTTGCAGCTGCGGGTGAGCAGTTCTTC. Protein: CASSFAAAGEQFF.

The chain has TRBV27 and TRBJ1-5; D remains unclear. The germline CDR1 and CDR2 sequences are MNHEY and SMNVEV (reference sequence). V dropped 4 bases and J dropped 4 bases, with 8 bases sitting between them. This CDR3 comprises 13 residues. The CDR3 nucleotides read TGTGCCAGCAGTTATCGGGAAAATCAGCCCCAGCATTTT. This translates into CASSYRENQPQHF.

The rearrangement joins TRBV7-3 to TRBJ2-3; TRBD2 is a possible D gene (6 bases). V shed 1 base and J shed 3 bases, with 11 bases lying between them. The CDR3 is 15 amino acids. Germline-derived CDR1 and CDR2 are SGHTA and FQGTGA. The CDR3, as DNA: TGTGCCAGCAGCTTAAACAGCGGGTGGACAGATACGCAGTATTTT. This sequence encodes CASSLNSGWTDTQYF.